This T cell receptor (beta chain) was documented in a study of STAT5B mutations in CD4+ large granular lymphocyte leukemia. Germline values: CDR1 SGHDN, CDR2 FVKESK. The CDR3 loop spans 17 amino acids. The V and J ends lost 4 bases and 3 bases respectively, with 18 bases between them. Control samples were healthy donors' buffy coats. Only in-frame clones appear in the TCRdb table, and some are missing; sequencing was by immunoSEQ multiplex PCR. The sample records tens of thousands of clones, around 88% being singletons. The sequencing sample was made of CD4+ T cells from blood buffy coats. This receptor was identified in a human donor in good health. The chain uses TRBV14 and TRBJ2-2; D may be TRBD2 (5 bases). The CDR3 DNA reads as TGTGCCAGCAGCCTAAGATTAGGGAGTGAAGACACCGGGGAGCTGTTTTTT. Its protein is CASSLRLGSEDTGELFF.